One sample yielded the 2 T cell receptor beta chains listed below, sequenced in a study of cytomegalovirus exposure and HLA in healthy donors. PCR involved 60 Vbeta and 13 Jbeta primers. Profiling relied on immunoSEQ multiplex PCR, and the TCRdb table lists in-frame clones only, not all of them. The sample includes some 95,000 clones, around 64% of them seen just once. Sequencing was carried out using PBMCs. These receptors all stem from a man in his thirties or forties in good health and CMV-seronegative.

The chain employs TRBV19 and TRBJ2-7; weak D call: TRBD1 (5 bases). CDR3 size: 14 residues. Germline-derived CDR1 and CDR2 are LNHDA and SQIVND (reference sequence). Trimming left V 2 bases short and J 4 bases short, with 12 bases between. CDR3 loop: CASSIQGSVYEQYF. CDR3 coding DNA: TGTGCCAGTAGTATACAGGGATCGGTGTACGAGCAGTACTTC.

This chain links TRBV13 with TRBJ2-7; the D is unclear. This CDR3 region has 12 residues. Looked up from germline, CDR1 is PRHDT and CDR2 is FYEKMQ (reference sequence). Trimming removed 5 bases at V and 5 bases at J, with 10 bases between. The CDR3 DNA sequence: TGTGCCAGCAGCAGCCGAACGGACGAGCAGTACTTC. This sequence encodes CASSSRTDEQYF.